Listed below are T cell receptor beta chains from one sample, sequenced in a study of cytomegalovirus exposure and HLA in healthy donors. Data came from immunoSEQ multiplex PCR; TCRdb stores just in-frame clones and leaves some out. Altogether roughly 190,000 clones are present, about 9% being singletons, with the ten largest covering 1% to 1.5%. Sequencing used PBMCs. All receptors come from a woman aged 25 to 45 in good health and CMV-seropositive. Each CDR3 is given with its conserved first and last residue. A D gene is named only where the DNA matches it firmly. Clone size, where shown, is once, few, many, or a class for clones that have expanded.

13 NA NA TRBJ2-5 TRBV5-1 TGCGCCAGCAGCTTGGTTCCGGAAGAGACCCAGTACTTC CASSLVPEETQYF
19 once TRBD2 TRBJ2-7 TRBV5-6 TGTGCCAGCAGCGGGCGGACTAGGTATTGGCCCCTAACTCGGTACGAGCAGTACTTC CASSGRTRYWPLTRYEQYF
15 NA NA TRBJ2-7 TRBV19 TGTGCCAGTAGTATAGCCAGGGCATCGACCTACGAGCAGTACTTC CASSIARASTYEQYF
15 few TRBD2 TRBJ2-5 TRBV4-1 TGCGCCAGCAGCCAAGGACTAGCGGGTGTTGAGACCCAGTACTTC CASSQGLAGVETQYF
16 few TRBD1 TRBJ1-2 TRBV11-2 TGTGCCAGCAGCTCAGTCGACAGGGACGGGGGCTATGGCTACACCTTC CASSSVDRDGGYGYTF
13 NA NA TRBJ2-7 TRBV4-1 TGCGCCAGCAGCCGGATTTGGGGCCTCGAGCAGTACTTC CASSRIWGLEQYF
16 NA NA TRBJ1-1 TRBV2 TGTGCCAGCAGTGAAGGTTCTGGGGCGGAGAACGCTGAAGCTTTCTTT CASSEGSGAENAEAFF
16 NA NA TRBJ1-3 TRBV15 TGTGCCACCAGCAGCCCCATTAAGGACAGTTTAAACACCATATATTTT CATSSPIKDSLNTIYF
17 NA NA TRBJ2-7 TRBV21-1 TGTGCCAGCAGCATAAAGGGGTGGGACAACCACTCCTACGAGCAGTACTTC CASSIKGWDNHSYEQYF
13 few NA TRBJ2-7 TRBV2 TGTGCCAGCAGTGATCAGATCTCCTACGAGCAGTACTTC CASSDQISYEQYF
16 few NA TRBJ2-7 TRBV6-5 TGTGCCAGCAGTTACTCGGGTAGCGGAAGCTCCTACGAGCAGTACTTC CASSYSGSGSSYEQYF
19 NA NA TRBJ2-3 TRBV11-2 TGTGCCAGCTCTCCCTACCCCAACGACTCCCCCTCTAGCACAGATACGCAGTATTTT CASSPYPNDSPSSTDTQYF
15 NA TRBD1 TRBJ1-5 TRBV19 TGTGCCAGTATGTTTGATGACAGGGTTGATCAGCCCCAGCATTTT CASMFDDRVDQPQHF
20 few TRBD2 TRBJ2-2 TRBV7-3 TGTGCCAGCAGCTTATTGGGCAGGGGAGCTAGCGGGCTAGACACCGGGGAGCTGTTTTTT CASSLLGRGASGLDTGELFF
15 NA NA TRBJ2-1 TRBV6-5 TGTGCCAGCAGTCCCCCAGGAGGGCTACTCAATGAGCAGTTCTTC CASSPPGGLLNEQFF
16 NA NA TRBJ2-2 TRBV2 TGTGCCAGCAGTGAACCAGGACTCACGAACACCGGGGAGCTGTTTTTT CASSEPGLTNTGELFF
15 few NA TRBJ2-6 TRBV7-9 TGTGCCAGCAGCCGACTTTACTCTGGGGCCAACGTCCTGACTTTC CASSRLYSGANVLTF
15 NA TRBD2 TRBJ2-1 TRBV27 TGTGCCAGCAGCTATGGACTAGCGGGAGGATTTGAGCAGTTCTTC CASSYGLAGGFEQFF
16 NA TRBD1 TRBJ1-3 TRBV2 TGTGCCACCAACGGACAGGGTACCATCTCTGGAAACACCATATATTTT CATNGQGTISGNTIYF
15 few TRBD1 TRBJ1-5 TRBV19 TGTGCCAGTAGTGAGGGACAGAGAAGCAATCAGCCCCAGCATTTT CASSEGQRSNQPQHF
17 NA TRBD2 TRBJ2-1 TRBV5-1 TGCGCCAGCAGCTTTGGGCGGGAGGGCCGCTTTATTCATGAGCAGTTCTTC CASSFGREGRFIHEQFF
14 NA NA TRBJ2-2 TRBV19 TGTGCCAGTAGTATAGAGGGAGAGGGCGGGGAGCTGTTTTTT CASSIEGEGGELFF
13 NA NA TRBJ2-7 TRBV6-1 TGTGCCAGCAGTGTACAGGCGACATCCGAGCAGTACTTC CASSVQATSEQYF
15 few TRBD1 TRBJ2-2 TRBV18 TGTGCCAGCTCACCGTCCGGGACAGGGACCGGGGAGCTGTTTTTT CASSPSGTGTGELFF
16 NA NA TRBJ1-2 TRBV25-1 TGTGCCAGCAGTGAATATATTCGAGAAGGGGGACGCGGCTACACCTTC CASSEYIREGGRGYTF
15 NA TRBD2 TRBJ2-3 TRBV7-9 TGTGCCAGCAGCCCCGGGACTAGCGGGAGGAATACGCAGTATTTT CASSPGTSGRNTQYF
15 few NA TRBJ1-1 TRBV7-9 TGTGCCAGCAGCTTAGTAGGGGGGGAGAACACTGAAGCTTTCTTT CASSLVGGENTEAFF
13 few NA TRBJ1-1 TRBV6-4 TGTGCCAGCAGTGACAGGGGGAACACTGAGGCTTTCTTT CASSDRGNTEAFF
15 few TRBD2 TRBJ2-7 TRBV6-1 TGTGCCAGCAGTGATTGGTGGGTAGCGGGAAACGAGCAGTACTTC CASSDWWVAGNEQYF
20 few TRBD1 TRBJ1-3 TRBV5-3 TGTGCCAGAAGCTTGATCTTGAGGGGACAGGGAGGAAGCTCTGGAAACACCATATATTTT CARSLILRGQGGSSGNTIYF
13 NA TRBD1 TRBJ2-7 TRBV7-8 TGTGCCAGCAGCCGGGACAGGTCCTACGAGCAGTACTTC CASSRDRSYEQYF
12 NA TRBD1 TRBJ1-2 TRBV2 TGTGCCAGCAGTCGTGACAGGGATGGCTACACCTTC CASSRDRDGYTF
16 NA TRBD1 TRBJ2-2 TRBV10-3 TGTGCCATCAGTGCCGGACAGGGTGCGTTCGCCGGGGAGCTGTTTTTT CAISAGQGAFAGELFF
16 few NA TRBJ1-5 TRBV6-1 TGTGCCAGCAGTGAAAGGGCAGGGGTATTCAATCAGCCCCAGCATTTT CASSERAGVFNQPQHF
15 few NA TRBJ2-7 TRBV5-1 TGCGCCAGCAGCCCGGGAGGGACAGGGCTTTACGAGCAGTACTTC CASSPGGTGLYEQYF
15 few TRBD1 TRBJ1-1 TRBV19 TGTGCCAGTAGTACCGGACAGGTCCTCGGCACTGAAGCTTTCTTT CASSTGQVLGTEAFF
16 NA NA TRBJ2-6 TRBV19 TGTGCCAGTAACCCTACAGGGTCTCCTGGGGCCAACGTCCTGACTTTC CASNPTGSPGANVLTF
15 few NA TRBJ2-7 TRBV2 TGTGCCAGCAGTGAAGCGCGGGTCCTCGCCTACGAGCAGTACTTC CASSEARVLAYEQYF
13 few TRBD1 TRBJ1-2 TRBV11-2 TGTGCCAGCAGCCTGACAGGGGACTATGGCTACACCTTC CASSLTGDYGYTF
14 NA TRBD2 TRBJ2-2 TRBV7-2 TGTGCCAGCAGCACCCGGACTAGCACCGGGGAGCTGTTTTTT CASSTRTSTGELFF
15 few NA TRBJ1-3 TRBV6-5 TGTGCCAGCAGCCCCTTTCACGGGTCTGGAAACACCATATATTTT CASSPFHGSGNTIYF
15 few TRBD2 TRBJ2-2 TRBV25-1 TGTGCCAGCAGGGATAGCGGGAGGGAAACCGGGGAGCTGTTTTTT CASRDSGRETGELFF
12 few NA TRBJ1-1 TRBV11-2 TGTGCCAGCAGCTTAGGACTGCTCCCCGCTTTCTTT CASSLGLLPAFF
16 NA TRBD2 TRBJ2-3 TRBV13 TGTGCCAGCAGCACCTTGAGCGGGGTCAGCACAGATACGCAGTATTTT CASSTLSGVSTDTQYF
13 few NA TRBJ1-1 TRBV2 TGTGCCAGCAGTGCACAAAAGATCACTGAAGCTTTCTTT CASSAQKITEAFF
15 NA TRBD2 TRBJ2-5 TRBV7-2 TGTGCCAGCAGTCGGGGGACTAGCAGACCACGGACCCAGTACTTC CASSRGTSRPRTQYF
12 NA NA TRBJ2-7 TRBV13 TGTGCCAGCAGCCCACATTCCTACGAGCAGTACTTC CASSPHSYEQYF
14 few NA TRBJ2-2 TRBV19 TGTGCCAGTAGTAAGGTCCAGGACACCGGGGAGCTGTTTTTT CASSKVQDTGELFF
17 NA TRBD2 TRBJ2-3 TRBV5-1 TGCGCCAGCAGCCCGGGGACTAGCGGGAGAAGGACAGATACGCAGTATTTT CASSPGTSGRRTDTQYF
15 NA NA TRBJ2-2 TRBV5-1 TGCGCCAGCAGAGGTCGACAGATAAACACCGGGGAGCTGTTTTTT CASRGRQINTGELFF
20 few NA TRBJ2-7 TRBV6-1 TGTGCCAGCAGTGCCGATCGGGACAGGGTAAGATCGGCGGGGGGCTACGAGCAGTACTTC CASSADRDRVRSAGGYEQYF
15 NA TRBD2 TRBJ2-3 TRBV6-1 TGTGCCAGCAGGGAGCGGGAGAACCCCACAGATACGCAGTATTTT CASRERENPTDTQYF
16 few TRBD2 TRBJ2-2 TRBV2 TGTGCCAGCAGTGAAAACGTGGCGGGGGGCCCCGGGGAGCTGTTTTTT CASSENVAGGPGELFF
15 NA NA TRBJ2-7 TRBV5-3 TGTGCCAGAAGCTCCTATAGGGAGTACTCCTACGAGCAGTACTTC CARSSYREYSYEQYF